The T cell receptor (beta chain) described here comes from a study of T cell responses to AZD1222 COVID-19 vaccine. General study results and limits: Donor demographics were predominantly white British with a female majority; clonal diversity may be underestimated.

As for this clone: The antigen is not known.

Sequencing used immunoSEQ multiplex PCR; TCRdb keeps in-frame clones, though not all of them. The repertoire holds about 140,000 clones, with about 94% as singletons. The CDR3 is made up of 14 amino acids. Trimming took off 0 bases at V and 3 bases at J, with 9 bases between the two ends. Germline values: CDR1 SGHDT, CDR2 YYEEEE. The chain has TRBV5-6 and TRBJ1-2, with unresolved D. The source of this sequence is an adult who received the AZD1222 COVID-19 vaccine. The material sequenced was peripheral blood, taken 28 days after the second AZD1222 dose. Here the CDR3 reads CASSLVRVDYGYTF. CDR3 DNA: TGTGCCAGCAGCTTGGTTCGGGTTGACTATGGCTACACCTTC.